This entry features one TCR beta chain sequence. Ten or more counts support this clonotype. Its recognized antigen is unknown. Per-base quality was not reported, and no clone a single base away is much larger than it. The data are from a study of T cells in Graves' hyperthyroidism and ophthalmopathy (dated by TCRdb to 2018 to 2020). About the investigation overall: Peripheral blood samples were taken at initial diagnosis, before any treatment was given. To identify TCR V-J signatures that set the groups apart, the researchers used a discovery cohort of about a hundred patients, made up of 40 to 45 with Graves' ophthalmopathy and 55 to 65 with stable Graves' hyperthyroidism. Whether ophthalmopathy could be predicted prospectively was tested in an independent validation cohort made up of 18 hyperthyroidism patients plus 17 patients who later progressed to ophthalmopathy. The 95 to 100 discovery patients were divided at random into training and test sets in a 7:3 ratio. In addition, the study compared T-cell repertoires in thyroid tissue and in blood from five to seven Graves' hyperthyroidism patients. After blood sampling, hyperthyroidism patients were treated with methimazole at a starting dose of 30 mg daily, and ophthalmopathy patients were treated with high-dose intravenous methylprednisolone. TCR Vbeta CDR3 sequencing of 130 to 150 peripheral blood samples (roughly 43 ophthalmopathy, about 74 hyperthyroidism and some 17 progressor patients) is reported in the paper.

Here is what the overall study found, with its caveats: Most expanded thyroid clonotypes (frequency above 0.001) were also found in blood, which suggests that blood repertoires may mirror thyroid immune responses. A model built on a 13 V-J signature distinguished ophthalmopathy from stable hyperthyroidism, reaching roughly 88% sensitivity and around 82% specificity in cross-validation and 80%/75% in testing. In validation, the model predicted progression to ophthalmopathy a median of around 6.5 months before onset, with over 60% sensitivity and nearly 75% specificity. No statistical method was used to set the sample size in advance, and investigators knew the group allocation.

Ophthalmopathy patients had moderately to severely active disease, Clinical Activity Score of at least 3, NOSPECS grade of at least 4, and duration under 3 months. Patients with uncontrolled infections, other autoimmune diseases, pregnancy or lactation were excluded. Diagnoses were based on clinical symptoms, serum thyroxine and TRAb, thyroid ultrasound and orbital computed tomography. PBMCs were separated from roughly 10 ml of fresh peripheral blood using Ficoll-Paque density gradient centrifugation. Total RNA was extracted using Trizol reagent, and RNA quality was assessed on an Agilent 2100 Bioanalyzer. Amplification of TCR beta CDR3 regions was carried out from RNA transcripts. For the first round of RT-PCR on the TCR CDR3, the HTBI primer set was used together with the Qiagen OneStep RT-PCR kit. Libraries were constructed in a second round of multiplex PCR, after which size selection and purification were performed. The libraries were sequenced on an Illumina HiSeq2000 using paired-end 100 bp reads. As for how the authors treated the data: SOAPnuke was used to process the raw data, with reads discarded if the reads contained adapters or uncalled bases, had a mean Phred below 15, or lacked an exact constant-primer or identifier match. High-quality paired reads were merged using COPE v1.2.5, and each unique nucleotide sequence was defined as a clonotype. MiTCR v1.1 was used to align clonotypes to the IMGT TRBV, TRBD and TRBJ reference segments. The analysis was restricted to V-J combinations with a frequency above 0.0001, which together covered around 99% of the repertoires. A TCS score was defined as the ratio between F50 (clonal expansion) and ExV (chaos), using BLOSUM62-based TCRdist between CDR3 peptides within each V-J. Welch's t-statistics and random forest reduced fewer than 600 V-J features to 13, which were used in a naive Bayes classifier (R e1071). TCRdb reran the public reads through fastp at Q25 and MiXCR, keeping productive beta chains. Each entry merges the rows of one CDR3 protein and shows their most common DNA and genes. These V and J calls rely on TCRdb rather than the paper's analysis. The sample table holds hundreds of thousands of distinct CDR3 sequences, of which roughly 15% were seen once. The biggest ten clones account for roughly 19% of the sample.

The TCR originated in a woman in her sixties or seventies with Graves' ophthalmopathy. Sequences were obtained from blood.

The CDR3 amino acid sequence is: CASGLAVVTDTQYF. The DNA sequence is given as TGTGCCAGCGGACTAGCGGTCGTCACAGATACGCAGTATTTT. The chain is made from TRBV2 and TRBJ2-3; TRBD2 agrees with 10 junctional bases. The CDR3 covers 14 residues, taking in both the cysteine and the phenylalanine. The only DNA kept is the CDR3, 42 bases in frame from the first base. V ends up 8 bases short and J 2 bases short, with an unmatched junction base count of 4. For CDR1 and CDR2, the germline V gene lists SNHLY and FYNNEI.